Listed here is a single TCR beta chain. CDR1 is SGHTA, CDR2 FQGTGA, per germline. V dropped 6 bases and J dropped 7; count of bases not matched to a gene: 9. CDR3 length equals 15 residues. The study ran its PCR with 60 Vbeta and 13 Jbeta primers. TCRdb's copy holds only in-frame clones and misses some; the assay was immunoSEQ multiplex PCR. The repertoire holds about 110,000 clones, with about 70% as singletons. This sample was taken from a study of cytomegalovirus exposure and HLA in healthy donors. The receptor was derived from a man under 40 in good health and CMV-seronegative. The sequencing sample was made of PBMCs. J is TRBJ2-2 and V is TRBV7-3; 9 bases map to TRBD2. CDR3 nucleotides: TGTGCCAGCAGTAAAGGCTTAGCGGGAGTCGGGGAGCTGTTTTTT. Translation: CASSKGLAGVGELFF.